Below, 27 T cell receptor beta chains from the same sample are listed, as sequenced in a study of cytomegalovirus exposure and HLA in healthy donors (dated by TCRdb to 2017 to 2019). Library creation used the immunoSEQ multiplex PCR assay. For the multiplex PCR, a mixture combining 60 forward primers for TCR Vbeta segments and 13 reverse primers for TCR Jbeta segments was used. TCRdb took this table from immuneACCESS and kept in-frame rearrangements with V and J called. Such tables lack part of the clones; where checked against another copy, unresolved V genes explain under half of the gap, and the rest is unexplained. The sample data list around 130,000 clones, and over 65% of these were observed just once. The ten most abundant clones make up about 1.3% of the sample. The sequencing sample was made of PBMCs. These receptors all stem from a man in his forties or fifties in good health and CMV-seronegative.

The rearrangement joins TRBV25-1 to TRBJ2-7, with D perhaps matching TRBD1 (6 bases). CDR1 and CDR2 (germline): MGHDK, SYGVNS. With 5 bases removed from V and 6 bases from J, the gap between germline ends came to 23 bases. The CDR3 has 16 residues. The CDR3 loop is CASSPGTRIKKAEQYF. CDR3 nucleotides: TGTGCCAGCAGTCCCGGGACACGGATTAAGAAAGCCGAGCAGTACTTC.

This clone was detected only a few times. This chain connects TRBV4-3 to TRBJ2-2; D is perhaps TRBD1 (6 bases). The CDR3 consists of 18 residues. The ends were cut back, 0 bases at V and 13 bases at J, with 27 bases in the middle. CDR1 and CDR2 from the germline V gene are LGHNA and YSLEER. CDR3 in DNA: TGCGCCAGCAGCCAAGATAAGGGGGTACAGGGCAACCGGGGAGTGCTGTTTTTT. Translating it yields CASSQDKGVQGNRGVLFF.

The CDR3 spells CASSLDRGPYEQYF. The DNA for the CDR3 is TGTGCCAGCAGCTTGGACAGGGGCCCCTACGAGCAGTACTTC. The V and J genes are TRBV7-2 and TRBJ2-7; 9 bases are shared with TRBD1. The CDR3 is 14 amino acids. V lost 3 bases and J lost 2; bases outside the gene matches: 2. CDR1 SGHTA and CDR2 FQGNSA come from the germline V gene.

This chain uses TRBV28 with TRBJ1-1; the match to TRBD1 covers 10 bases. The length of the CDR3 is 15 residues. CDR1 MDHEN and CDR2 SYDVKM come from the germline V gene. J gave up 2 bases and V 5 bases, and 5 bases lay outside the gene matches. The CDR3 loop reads CASSLGTGANTEAFF. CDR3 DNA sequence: TGTGCCAGCAGTCTAGGGACAGGGGCTAACACTGAAGCTTTCTTT.

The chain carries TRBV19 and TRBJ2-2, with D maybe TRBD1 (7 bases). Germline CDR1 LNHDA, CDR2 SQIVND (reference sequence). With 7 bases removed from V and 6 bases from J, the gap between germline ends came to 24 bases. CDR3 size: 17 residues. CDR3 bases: TGTGCCAGTAAAATCAGGGGGGCAGGGAAGTCGTCCGGGGAGCTGTTTTTT. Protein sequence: CASKIRGAGKSSGELFF.

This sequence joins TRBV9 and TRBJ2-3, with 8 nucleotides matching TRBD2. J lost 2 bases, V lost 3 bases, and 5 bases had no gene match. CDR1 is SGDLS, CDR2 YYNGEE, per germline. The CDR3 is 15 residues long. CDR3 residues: CASSDHSGTTDTQYF. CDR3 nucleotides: TGTGCCAGCAGCGACCATAGCGGGACCACAGATACGCAGTATTTT.

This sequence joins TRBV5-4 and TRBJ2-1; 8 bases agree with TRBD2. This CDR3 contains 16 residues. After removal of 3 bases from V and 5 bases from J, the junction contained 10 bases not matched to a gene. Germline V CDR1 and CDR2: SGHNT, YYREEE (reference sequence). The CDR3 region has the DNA TGTGCCAGCAGCTCGGTTGGCGGGAGGTCCGACAATGAGCAGTTCTTC. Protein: CASSSVGGRSDNEQFF.

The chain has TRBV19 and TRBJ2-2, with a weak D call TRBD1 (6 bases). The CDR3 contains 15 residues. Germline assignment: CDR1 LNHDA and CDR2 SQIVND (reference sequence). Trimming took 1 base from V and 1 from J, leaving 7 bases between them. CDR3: CASSIGGRNTGELFF. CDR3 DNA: TGTGCCAGTAGTATAGGGGGGCGGAACACCGGGGAGCTGTTTTTT.

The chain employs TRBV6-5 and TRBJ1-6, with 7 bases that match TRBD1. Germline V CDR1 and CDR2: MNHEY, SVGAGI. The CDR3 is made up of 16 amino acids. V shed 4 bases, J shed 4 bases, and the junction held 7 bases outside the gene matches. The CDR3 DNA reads TGTGCCAGCAGTTCTAGGGGGCCCGGGTATAATTCACCCCTCCACTTT. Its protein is CASSSRGPGYNSPLHF.

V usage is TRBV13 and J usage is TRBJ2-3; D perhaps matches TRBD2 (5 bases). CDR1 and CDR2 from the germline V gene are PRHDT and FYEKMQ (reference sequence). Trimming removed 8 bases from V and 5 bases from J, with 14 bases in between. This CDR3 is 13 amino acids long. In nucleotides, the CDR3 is TGTGCCAGCGAGGATGGAGGAGGAGATACGCAGTATTTT. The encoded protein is CASEDGGGDTQYF.

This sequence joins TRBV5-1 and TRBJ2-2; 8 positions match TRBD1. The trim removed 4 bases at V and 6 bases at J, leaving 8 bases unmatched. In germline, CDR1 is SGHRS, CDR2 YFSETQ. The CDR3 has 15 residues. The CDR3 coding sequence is TGCGCCAGCAGCAAGAATCAGGGGGCTGCCGGGGAGCTGTTTTTT. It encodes CASSKNQGAAGELFF.

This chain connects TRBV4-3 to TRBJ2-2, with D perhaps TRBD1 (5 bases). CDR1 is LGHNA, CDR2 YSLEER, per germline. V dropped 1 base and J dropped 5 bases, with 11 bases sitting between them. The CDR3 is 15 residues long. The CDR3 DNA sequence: TGCGCCAGCAGCCAAGCGCAGGGTGGGACCGGGGAGCTGTTTTTT. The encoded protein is CASSQAQGGTGELFF.

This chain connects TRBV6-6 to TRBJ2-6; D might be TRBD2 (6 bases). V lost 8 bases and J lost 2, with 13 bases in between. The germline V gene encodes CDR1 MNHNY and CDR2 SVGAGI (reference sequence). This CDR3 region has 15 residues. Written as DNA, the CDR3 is TGTGCCAGCGGGACCCCGGGAGCTGGGGCCAACGTCCTGACTTTC. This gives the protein CASGTPGAGANVLTF.

CDR3 amino acids: CASSQDTLSTGELFF. CDR3 sequence (DNA): TGTGCCAGCAGCCAAGATACCCTTAGCACCGGGGAGCTGTTTTTT. This chain connects TRBV4-2 to TRBJ2-2, with D hard to call. The CDR3 contains 15 residues. The V and J ends lost 0 bases and 4 bases respectively, with 9 bases between them. CDR1 LGHNA and CDR2 YNFKEQ come from the germline V gene.

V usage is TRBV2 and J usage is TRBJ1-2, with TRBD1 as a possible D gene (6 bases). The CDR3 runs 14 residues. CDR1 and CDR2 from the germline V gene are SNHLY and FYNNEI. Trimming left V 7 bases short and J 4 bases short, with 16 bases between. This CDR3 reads CASTQDRGIYGYTF. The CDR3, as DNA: TGTGCCAGCACTCAAGATAGGGGGATCTATGGCTACACCTTC.

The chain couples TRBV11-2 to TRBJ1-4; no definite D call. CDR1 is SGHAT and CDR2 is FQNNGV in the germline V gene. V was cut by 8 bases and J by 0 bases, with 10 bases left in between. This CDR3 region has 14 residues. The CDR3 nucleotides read TGTGCCAGCGGTCGAGGCTCAACTAATGAAAAACTGTTTTTT. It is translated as CASGRGSTNEKLFF.

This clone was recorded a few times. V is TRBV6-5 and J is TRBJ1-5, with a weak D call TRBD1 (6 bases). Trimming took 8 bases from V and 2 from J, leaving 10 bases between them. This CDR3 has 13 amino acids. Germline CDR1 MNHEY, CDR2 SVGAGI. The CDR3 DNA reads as TGTGCCAGCTCTAGACAGGGCAATCAGCCCCAGCATTTT. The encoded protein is CASSRQGNQPQHF.

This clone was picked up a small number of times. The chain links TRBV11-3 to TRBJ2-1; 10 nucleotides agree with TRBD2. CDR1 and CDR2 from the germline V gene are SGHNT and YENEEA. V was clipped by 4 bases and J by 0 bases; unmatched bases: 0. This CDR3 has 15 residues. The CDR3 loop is CASSSSGSSYNEQFF. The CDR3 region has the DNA TGTGCCAGCAGCTCTAGCGGGAGCTCCTACAATGAGCAGTTCTTC.

CDR3 bases: TGTGCCAGCAGCTGGCGCAGGGAAGCAGATACGCAGTATTTT. It is translated as CASSWRREADTQYF. The chain joins TRBV11-2 to TRBJ2-3; D might be TRBD1 (5 bases). Trimming removed 4 bases from V and 4 bases from J, with 12 bases in between. The CDR3 is made up of 14 amino acids. Germline V gives CDR1 SGHAT, CDR2 FQNNGV. The full variable domain, with the rest looked up from reference TRBV11-2 and TRBJ2-3, is EAGVAQSPRYKIIEKRQSVAFWCNPISGHATLYWYQQILGQGPKLLIQFQNNGVVDDSQLPKDRFSAERLKGVDSTLKIQPAKLEDSAVYLCASSWRREADTQYFGPGTRLTVL.

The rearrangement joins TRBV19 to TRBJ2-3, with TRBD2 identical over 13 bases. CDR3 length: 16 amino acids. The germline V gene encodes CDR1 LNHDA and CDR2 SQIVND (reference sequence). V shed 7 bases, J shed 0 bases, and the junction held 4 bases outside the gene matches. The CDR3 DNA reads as TGTGCCAGTACCTCGGGACTAGCGGGAAGCACAGATACGCAGTATTTT. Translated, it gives CASTSGLAGSTDTQYF.

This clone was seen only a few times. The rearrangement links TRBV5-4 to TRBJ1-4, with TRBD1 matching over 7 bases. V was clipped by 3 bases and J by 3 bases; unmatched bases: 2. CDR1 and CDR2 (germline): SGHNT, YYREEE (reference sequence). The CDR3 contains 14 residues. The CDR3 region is CASSWDSSNEKLFF. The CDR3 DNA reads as TGTGCCAGCAGCTGGGACAGCTCTAATGAAAAACTGTTTTTT.

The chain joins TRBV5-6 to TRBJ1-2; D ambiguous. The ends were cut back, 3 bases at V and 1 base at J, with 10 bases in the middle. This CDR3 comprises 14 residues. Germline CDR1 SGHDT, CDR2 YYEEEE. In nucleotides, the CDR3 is TGTGCCAGCAGCTCCGTACTAATTAACTATGGCTACACCTTC. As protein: CASSSVLINYGYTF.

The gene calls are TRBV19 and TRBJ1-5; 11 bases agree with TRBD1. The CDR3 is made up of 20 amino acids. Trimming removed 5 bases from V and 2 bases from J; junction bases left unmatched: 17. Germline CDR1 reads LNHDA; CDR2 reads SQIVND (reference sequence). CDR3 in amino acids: CASSSPRDRGMRVGNQPQHF. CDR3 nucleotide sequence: TGTGCCAGTAGTTCCCCCCGGGACAGGGGGATGAGGGTAGGCAATCAGCCCCAGCATTTT.

The CDR3 spells CSVRGAVGYEQYF. CDR3 nucleotide sequence: TGCAGCGTTCGCGGGGCAGTGGGGTACGAGCAGTACTTC. The chain carries TRBV29-1 and TRBJ2-7, with D tentatively TRBD2 (6 bases). V was trimmed by 5 bases and J by 4 bases, leaving 15 bases between them. CDR1 and CDR2 from the germline V gene are SQVTM and ANQGSEA. The CDR3 is 13 amino acids.

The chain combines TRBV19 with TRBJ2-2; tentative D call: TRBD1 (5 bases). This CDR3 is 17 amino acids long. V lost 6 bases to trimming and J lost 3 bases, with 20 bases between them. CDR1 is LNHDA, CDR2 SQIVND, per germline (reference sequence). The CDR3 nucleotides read TGTGCCAGTAGGAAAAAGGTGGCAGGGATAGACACCGGGGAGCTGTTTTTT. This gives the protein CASRKKVAGIDTGELFF.

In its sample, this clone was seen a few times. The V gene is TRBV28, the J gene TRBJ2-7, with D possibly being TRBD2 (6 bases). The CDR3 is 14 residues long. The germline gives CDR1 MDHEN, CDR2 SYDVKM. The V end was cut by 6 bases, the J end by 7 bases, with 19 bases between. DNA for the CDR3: TGTGCCAGCAGCCAGATAGCGGTGCCGGGGGAGCAGTACTTC. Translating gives CASSQIAVPGEQYF. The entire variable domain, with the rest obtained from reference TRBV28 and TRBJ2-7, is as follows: DVKVTQSSRYLVKRTGEKVFLECVQDMDHENMFWYRQDPGLGLRLIYFSYDVKMKEKGDIPEGYSVSREKKERFSLILESASTNQTSMYLCASSQIAVPGEQYFGPGTRLTVT.

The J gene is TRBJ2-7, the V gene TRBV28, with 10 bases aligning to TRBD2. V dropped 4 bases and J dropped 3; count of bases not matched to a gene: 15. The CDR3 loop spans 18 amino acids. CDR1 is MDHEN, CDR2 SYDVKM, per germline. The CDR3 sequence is CASSSNLHSGLASYEQYF. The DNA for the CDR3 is TGTGCCAGCAGTTCGAACTTGCATTCGGGACTAGCGAGCTACGAGCAGTACTTC.